This TCR beta chain is from a study of cytomegalovirus exposure and HLA in healthy donors. With 0 bases removed from V and 2 bases from J, the gap between germline ends came to 20 bases. Germline CDR1 SQVTM, CDR2 ANQGSEA. This CDR3 has 18 residues. TCRdb's table, derived via immunoSEQ multiplex PCR, lists solely in-frame clones and lacks some. The repertoire includes 100,000 or so clones, roughly 90% of them detected once, and about 5.7% sits in the top ten. The sequence was collected from a man aged 18-30 years in good health and CMV-seropositive. The chain combines TRBV29-1 with TRBJ2-1, with D possibly TRBD1 on 8 matching bases. Sequencing was performed on PBMCs. The CDR3 DNA reads as TGCAGCGTTGAAGACCGGACAGGGAGGGATGTACCCTACAATGAGCAGTTCTTC. It codes for CSVEDRTGRDVPYNEQFF.